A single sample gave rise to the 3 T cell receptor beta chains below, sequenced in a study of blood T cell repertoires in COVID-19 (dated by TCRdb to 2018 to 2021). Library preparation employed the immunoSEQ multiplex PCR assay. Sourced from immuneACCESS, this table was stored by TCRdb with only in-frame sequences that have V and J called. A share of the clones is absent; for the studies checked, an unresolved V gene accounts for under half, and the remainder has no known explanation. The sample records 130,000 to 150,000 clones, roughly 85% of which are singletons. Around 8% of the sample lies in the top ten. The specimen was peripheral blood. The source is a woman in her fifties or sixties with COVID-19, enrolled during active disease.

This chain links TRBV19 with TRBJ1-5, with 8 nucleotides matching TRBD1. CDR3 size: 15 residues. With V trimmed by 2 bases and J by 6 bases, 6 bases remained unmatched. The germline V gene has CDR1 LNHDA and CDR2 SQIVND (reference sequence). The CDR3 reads CASSIRAGGLQPQHF. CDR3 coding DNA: TGTGCCAGTAGTATAAGGGCAGGGGGCCTTCAGCCCCAGCATTTT.

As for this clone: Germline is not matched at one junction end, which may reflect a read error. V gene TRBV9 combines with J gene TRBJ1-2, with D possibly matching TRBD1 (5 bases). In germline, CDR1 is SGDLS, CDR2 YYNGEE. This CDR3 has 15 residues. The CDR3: CVSSVGTQGNYGYTF. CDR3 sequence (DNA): TGTGTCAGCAGCGTAGGGACGCAGGGAAACTATGGCTACACCTTC.

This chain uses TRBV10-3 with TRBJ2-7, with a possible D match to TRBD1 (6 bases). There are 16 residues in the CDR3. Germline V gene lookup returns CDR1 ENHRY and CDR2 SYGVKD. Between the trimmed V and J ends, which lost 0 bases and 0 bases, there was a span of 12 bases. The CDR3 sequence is CAISESGAANSYEQYF. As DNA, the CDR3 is TGTGCCATCAGTGAGTCGGGGGCGGCTAACTCCTACGAGCAGTACTTC.